This T cell receptor (beta chain) is from a study of early T cells in non-severe SARS-CoV-2 infection. The V end was cut by 6 bases, the J end by 0 bases, with 11 bases between. The CDR3 consists of 14 residues. Ten or more counts support this clonotype. The TCR library protocol attached unique molecular identifiers to the individual cDNA molecules. TCRdb fed the 5' RACE reads into MiXCR, producing one record per CDR3 protein. The sample records about 45,000 distinct CDR3 sequences, approximately 10% being singletons. J is TRBJ1-2 and V is TRBV12-3 or TRBV12-4, with D tentatively TRBD1 (5 bases). Sequenced material: whole blood. This receptor was taken from an adult who was a healthcare worker with PCR-confirmed SARS-CoV-2 infection or an uninfected control (not recorded which). CDR3 nucleotide sequence: TGTGCCAGCAGACAGTCAGGGTCTAACTATGGCTACACCTTC. Protein product: CASRQSGSNYGYTF.